A single sample gave rise to the 10 T cell receptor beta chains below, sequenced in a study of OX40 agonist ivuxolimab in advanced cancers. Profiling relied on immunoSEQ multiplex PCR, and the TCRdb table lists in-frame clones only, not all of them. The table has 65,000 to 85,000 clones, around four fifths seen once. The sequencing here drew on CD4+ or CD8+ T cells sorted from blood, taken in a trial of the OX40 agonist ivuxolimab. The receptors come from an adult with an advanced solid tumor such as melanoma, head and neck, liver or kidney cancer.

The CDR3 is CASNGGDRANYGYTF. For the CDR3, the DNA is TGTGCCAGCAATGGCGGAGATAGGGCTAACTATGGCTACACCTTC. The genes are TRBV6-5 and TRBJ1-2; D is unresolved. Trimming removed 7 bases from V and 0 bases from J, with 15 bases in between. Germline-derived CDR1 and CDR2 are MNHEY and SVGAGI. The CDR3 runs to 15 residues.

The table lists this clone with a count of one. The J gene is TRBJ1-1, the V gene TRBV28; 9 bases align to TRBD1. Germline CDR1 reads MDHEN; CDR2 reads SYDVKM. The CDR3 is made up of 14 amino acids. V shed 2 bases and J 8 bases; nucleotides not matched to a gene: 6. DNA for the CDR3: TGTGCCAGCAGTTTAGCGACAGGGGGGAAGGAAGCTTTCTTT. Protein sequence: CASSLATGGKEAFF. Complete variable domain (other parts from reference TRBV28 and TRBJ1-1): DVKVTQSSRYLVKRTGEKVFLECVQDMDHENMFWYRQDPGLGLRLIYFSYDVKMKEKGDIPEGYSVSREKKERFSLILESASTNQTSMYLCASSLATGGKEAFFGQGTRLTVV.

This chain joins TRBV10-2 and TRBJ2-1, with 9 bases aligning to TRBD1. V was pared by 4 bases and J by 4 bases, with 5 bases of the junction left unmatched. This CDR3 has 15 amino acids. Germline CDR1 WSHSY, CDR2 SAAADI. CDR3 loop: CASSGEDRGYNEQFF. The CDR3, as DNA: TGCGCCAGCAGTGGAGAGGACAGGGGATACAATGAGCAGTTCTTC.

This clone was detected only once. This chain links TRBV10-2 with TRBJ2-4, with TRBD1 identical over 9 bases. The CDR3 contains 14 residues. The germline CDR1 and CDR2 sequences are WSHSY and SAAADI. Losses at the gene ends were 2 bases for V and 7 bases for J; bases not matched to a gene: 3. Here the CDR3 reads CASSEATGGNIQYF. CDR3 nucleotide sequence: TGCGCCAGCAGTGAGGCGACAGGGGGGAACATTCAGTACTTC.

This clone was seen only a few times. The rearrangement joins TRBV7-2 to TRBJ1-6; D is uncertain. This CDR3 comprises 15 residues. The germline V gene has CDR1 SGHTA and CDR2 FQGNSA. The germline V and J ends were trimmed by 3 bases and 7 bases, with 13 bases remaining between them. The CDR3 sequence: CASSLVGFENSPLHF. The CDR3 bases are TGTGCCAGCAGCTTGGTTGGGTTCGAGAATTCACCCCTCCACTTT.

This clone was seen more than once but under ten times. The chain recombines TRBV6-1 with TRBJ1-1; maybe TRBD1 (5 bases). V gave up 5 bases and J gave up 1 base, with 8 bases separating them. The CDR3 totals 13 residues. Germline values: CDR1 MNHNS, CDR2 SASEGT. CDR3 protein: CASSSQGNTEAFF. In nucleotides, the CDR3 is TGTGCCAGCAGTTCGCAGGGGAACACTGAAGCTTTCTTT.

This chain uses TRBV7-2 with TRBJ2-4; D remains ambiguous. The CDR3 length is 14 residues. Per the germline V gene, CDR1 is SGHTA and CDR2 is FQGNSA. Deletions cut 1 base from V and 0 bases from J, with 4 bases between. This CDR3 is CASSLDVAKNIQYF. The CDR3 nucleotides read TGTGCCAGCAGCTTAGATGTAGCCAAAAACATTCAGTACTTC.

The chain is built from TRBV28 and TRBJ1-5; 7 nucleotides agree with TRBD1. J was trimmed by 0 bases and V by 6 bases; bases with no gene match: 11. The CDR3 sequence is 17 residues long. CDR1 and CDR2 from the germline V gene are MDHEN and SYDVKM. CDR3 in amino acids: CASSPRGGGLSNQPQHF. Here the CDR3 DNA reads TGTGCCAGCAGCCCCCGCGGAGGGGGCCTTAGCAATCAGCCCCAGCATTTT.

The chain recombines TRBV30 with TRBJ2-4; 7 nucleotides match TRBD1. CDR3 length: 15 residues. CDR1 GTSNPN and CDR2 SVGIG come from the germline V gene (reference sequence). V lost 2 bases to trimming and J lost 8 bases; unmatched junction nucleotides: 12. CDR3 amino acids: CAWSLDQGVGDIQYF. The DNA for the CDR3 is TGTGCCTGGAGTCTCGATCAGGGGGTAGGCGACATTCAGTACTTC.

The chain joins TRBV7-2 to TRBJ2-7; D is possibly TRBD1 or TRBD2 (5 bases each). V lost 1 base to trimming and J lost 6 bases, with 19 bases between them. CDR3 size: 16 residues. Per the germline V gene, CDR1 is SGHTA and CDR2 is FQGNSA. DNA for the CDR3: TGTGCCAGCAGCTTAGTTGGGGGAACGGGTCTAGGCGAGCAGTACTTC. As protein: CASSLVGGTGLGEQYF.